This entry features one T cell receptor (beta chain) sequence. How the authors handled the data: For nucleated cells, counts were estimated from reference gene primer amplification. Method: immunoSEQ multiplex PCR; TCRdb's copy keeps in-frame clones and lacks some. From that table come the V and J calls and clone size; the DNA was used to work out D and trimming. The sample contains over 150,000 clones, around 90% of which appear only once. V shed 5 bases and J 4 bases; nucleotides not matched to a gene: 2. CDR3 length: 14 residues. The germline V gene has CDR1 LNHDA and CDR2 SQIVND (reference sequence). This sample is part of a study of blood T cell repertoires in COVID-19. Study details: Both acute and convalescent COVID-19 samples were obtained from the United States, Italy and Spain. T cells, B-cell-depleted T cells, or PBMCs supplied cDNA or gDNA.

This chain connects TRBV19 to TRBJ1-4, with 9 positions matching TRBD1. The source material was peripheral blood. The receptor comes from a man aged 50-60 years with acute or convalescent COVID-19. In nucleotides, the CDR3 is TGTGCCAGTAGTTGGGGACAGGGTAATGAAAAACTGTTTTTT. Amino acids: CASSWGQGNEKLFF.